This TCR beta chain was obtained from a study of T cells expressing NK-cell markers. The CDR3 consists of 14 residues. Germline V gives CDR1 SGHRS, CDR2 YFSETQ. TCRdb re-called the 5' RACE reads; one entry per CDR3 protein, DNA not given. The repertoire table contains around 380,000 distinct CDR3 sequences. What was sequenced was blood T cells: a sorted CD56 or NKG2C T cell subset, CD4+ or CD8+ T cells, or bulk PBMC T cells (not recorded which). This receptor was identified in a woman aged 45-60 years in good health. This chain uses TRBV5-1 with TRBJ2-1; TCRdb's D call, TRBD1, is unchecked because there is no DNA. The CDR3 loop is CASTPTTVPNEQFF.